Following are 10 T cell receptor beta chains from one sample sequenced in a study of T-cell reconstitution after alpha-beta-depleted transplantation in children. TCRbeta library preparation incorporated unique molecular identifiers. TCRdb recomputed calls from the PCR reads with MiXCR, one row per CDR3 protein. Seen here are around 300,000 distinct CDR3 sequences, more than 20% observed once, and the top ten hold over 9.5%. The starting material was PBMCs, mostly from graft donor cells, obtained 180 days after TCRalphabeta/CD19-depleted stem cell transplant. Receptor source: a male patient under 18 who had a stem cell transplant for acute lymphoblastic leukemia, so the T cells may come from the graft donor.

The genes are TRBV27 and TRBJ2-5; 8 bases map to TRBD1. CDR3 length: 16 amino acids. CDR1 and CDR2 (germline): MNHEY, SMNVEV (reference sequence). Germline trimming cut 5 bases from V and 2 bases from J; bases unmatched to any gene: 10. CDR3 nucleotides: TGTGCCAGCAGTCCAGGGACAGGACGAACACAAGAGACCCAGTACTTC. Translation gives CASSPGTGRTQETQYF.

This clonotype was detected only a few times. The genes are TRBV14 and TRBJ2-3; TRBD1 might be the D (5 bases). Germline assignment: CDR1 SGHDN and CDR2 FVKESK. The CDR3 consists of 14 residues. V shed 1 base and J shed 7 bases, with 12 bases lying between them. CDR3: CASSQGQFINTQYF. The CDR3 coding sequence is TGTGCCAGCAGCCAAGGACAGTTCATTAATACGCAGTATTTT.

The chain carries TRBV7-3 and TRBJ2-7, with TRBD1 identical over 8 bases. Germline CDR1 SGHTA, CDR2 FQGTGA. CDR3 size: 14 residues. V was clipped by 7 bases and J by 11 bases; unmatched bases: 16. CDR3 amino acids: CASIITRGPQKEYF. Written as DNA, the CDR3 is TGTGCCAGCATCATCACCAGGGGGCCTCAGAAGGAGTACTTC.

With respect to this clonotype: Its ends do not fully match the called genes, so a read error is possible. This sequence joins TRBV12-3 or TRBV12-4 and TRBJ2-3, with 12 bases identical to TRBD2. The CDR3 runs to 18 residues. CDR3 in DNA: TGTGCCTGCAGTTTAGAACTAGCGGGAGGAGGTTTGTTAGATACGCAGTATTTT. This sequence encodes CACSLELAGGGLLDTQYF.

This clonotype was seen a few times. The CDR3 DNA is TGTGCCAGCAGTTACCTCGAGCTCGGGACAGCCAATTCACCCCTCCACTTT. Protein sequence: CASSYLELGTANSPLHF. The chain employs TRBV6-5 and TRBJ1-6; 7 positions match TRBD1. This CDR3 has 17 amino acids. CDR1 and CDR2 (germline): MNHEY, SVGAGI. J gave up 7 bases and V 2 bases, and 11 bases lay outside the gene matches.

The chain carries TRBV24-1 and TRBJ2-1, with D possibly TRBD2 on 5 matching bases. Germline values: CDR1 KGHDR, CDR2 SFDVKD. The CDR3 loop spans 13 amino acids. Trimming cost V 11 bases and J 12 bases, with 22 bases left between them. CDR3: CASSGGAVDRQFF. Here the CDR3 DNA reads TGTGCCAGCTCCGGTGGAGCGGTGGATAGGCAGTTCTTC.

The genes are TRBV27 and TRBJ1-2; D is perhaps TRBD1 (6 bases). The V end was cut by 5 bases, the J end by 6 bases, with 19 bases between. This CDR3 is 15 amino acids long. Germline V gene lookup returns CDR1 MNHEY and CDR2 SMNVEV (reference sequence). The CDR3 sequence: CASSRRRGAEDGYTF. CDR3 nucleotide sequence: TGTGCCAGCAGTCGTAGGCGGGGGGCGGAGGATGGCTACACCTTC.

This clonotype was counted a few times. The chain couples TRBV7-2 to TRBJ1-3; TRBD1 agrees at 7 bases. V lost 1 base, J lost 2 bases, and 8 bases stayed unmatched. The CDR3 is 17 amino acids. Germline V gives CDR1 SGHTA, CDR2 FQGNSA. CDR3 nucleotide sequence: TGTGCCAGCAGCTTAGGCTTACAGGGGCGTACTGGAAACACCATATATTTT. It specifies CASSLGLQGRTGNTIYF.

V is TRBV20-1 and J is TRBJ2-7; no reliable D call. The CDR3 extends over 11 amino acids. The V gene's germline CDR1 is DFQATT and CDR2 SNEGSKA (reference sequence). Trimming stripped 3 bases from V and 2 bases from J, with 5 bases between. CDR3 sequence: CSARVPYEQYF. CDR3 nucleotide sequence: TGCAGTGCTAGGGTCCCCTACGAGCAGTACTTC.

The gene calls are TRBV9 and TRBJ1-3; TRBD1 agrees at 10 bases. Germline trimming cut 2 bases from V and 2 bases from J; bases unmatched to any gene: 10. The CDR3 is made up of 18 amino acids. Per germline, CDR1 SGDLS and CDR2 YYNGEE. The CDR3 coding sequence is TGTGCCAGCAGCGTGCGCCCTCCCGGGACAGGGGCTGGAAACACCATATATTTT. Translated, it gives CASSVRPPGTGAGNTIYF. The variable domain in full, with the rest retrieved from reference TRBV9 and TRBJ1-3, is DSGVTQTPKHLITATGQRVTLRCSPRSGDLSVYWYQQSLDQGLQFLIQYYNGEERAKGNILERFSAQQFPDLHSELNLSSLELGDSALYFCASSVRPPGTGAGNTIYFGEGSWLTVV.